This TCR beta chain is drawn from a study of T cell repertoires in cytomegalovirus infection. Study in general: Public TCR beta signatures were indicative of both CMV infection and a matching HLA type.

CDR1 and CDR2 from the germline V gene are SEHNR and FQNEAQ (reference sequence). CDR3 length: 17 amino acids. The J segment lost 5 bases and the V segment lost 1 base, leaving 9 bases of the junction unmatched. To note about this clonotype: The target antigen is unknown.

TCRdb called the reads again in MiXCR, with one record for every CDR3 protein. The sample contains more than 35,000 distinct CDR3 sequences, approximately 52% of which appear only once. This clonotype originated in a human donor in good health (CMV status not recorded). Some clones in this sample may be carry-over from other donors' samples. The specimen comprised CD8+ T cells from cultured PBMCs, sampled from culture after CMV antigen stimulation. The V call is TRBV7-9, the J call TRBJ2-1; 9 bases align to TRBD2. CDR3 in amino acids: CASSLVLGGRDDNEQFF. CDR3 DNA sequence: TGTGCCAGCAGCTTAGTCCTAGGCGGGAGGGACGACAATGAGCAGTTCTTC. Using reference TRBV7-9 and TRBJ2-1 for the parts outside the CDR3, the full variable domain is DTGVSQNPRHKITKRGQNVTFRCDPISEHNRLYWYRQTLGQGPEFLTYFQNEAQLEKSRLLSDRFSAERPKGSFSTLEIQRTEQGDSAMYLCASSLVLGGRDDNEQFFGPGTRLTVL.